This is a list of T cell receptor beta chains from one sample in a study of cytomegalovirus exposure and HLA in healthy donors. Sequencing was performed with immunoSEQ multiplex PCR; in TCRdb, only in-frame clones are kept and a portion is missing. This sample carries around 190,000 clones, 85% of them seen once, and the ten largest clones take less than 2.5%. The sequenced material came from PBMCs. These receptors came from a woman aged 50 to 60 in good health and CMV-seronegative. The CDR3 runs from the conserved cysteine through the conserved F or W. A D gene is named only where the DNA matches it firmly. Clone size is not always given. Where it is, it says once, few, many or a class for expanded clones.

abundance	d_gene	v_gene	j_gene	CDR3nt	CDR3aa
-	TRBD1	TRBV10-3	TRBJ1-2	TGTGCCATCAAACCGGGACAGGGGGCTTCTGACTATGGCTACACCTTC	CAIKPGQGASDYGYTF
-	-	TRBV27	TRBJ1-1	TGTGCCAGCAGTTTATATGGGGCCAGGAACACTGAAGCTTTCTTT	CASSLYGARNTEAFF
-	TRBD1	TRBV7-2	TRBJ2-5	TGTGTTTCGCACGGGACAGCCGGGAAGACCCAGTACTTC	CVSHGTAGKTQYF
-	TRBD1	TRBV27	TRBJ2-7	TGTGCCAGCTCGACCGGGACAGCCTTCTACGAGCAGTACTTC	CASSTGTAFYEQYF
-	TRBD1	TRBV29-1	TRBJ2-7	TGCAGCGTTGAACGCGACAGGGGAGGTTACGAGCAGTACTTC	CSVERDRGGYEQYF
-	-	TRBV6-4	TRBJ2-1	TGTGCCAGCAGCCTGACTCGGCAGAGCTACAATGAGCAGTTCTTC	CASSLTRQSYNEQFF
once	TRBD1	TRBV4-1	TRBJ2-3	TGCGCCAGCAGCCCTAAGACAGGGATTAACACAGATACGCAGTATTTT	CASSPKTGINTDTQYF
-	TRBD1	TRBV13	TRBJ1-1	TGTGCCAGCAGCTTAAGACAGGGGATTGGGAACGCTGAAGCTTTCTTT	CASSLRQGIGNAEAFF
-	-	TRBV10-2	TRBJ1-2	TGCGCCAGCAGTGAGTCGGCAGGATCGAACACCTTC	CASSESAGSNTF
-	TRBD1	TRBV27	TRBJ2-2	TGTGCCAGCAGTTTGGTGGGGACAGGGTTCGGGAAGCTGTTTTTT	CASSLVGTGFGKLFF
-	-	TRBV29-1	TRBJ2-7	TGCAGCGTGGGCCTCCGGGGAAGCTCCTACGAGCAGTACTTC	CSVGLRGSSYEQYF
-	TRBD1	TRBV19	TRBJ1-5	TGTGCCAGTAGTAGGCGGACAGGAGATAGCAATCAGCCCCAGCATTTT	CASSRRTGDSNQPQHF
-	-	TRBV4-2	TRBJ2-3	TGTGCCAGCAGCCTTCTAGGCCCCTCGGATACGCAGTATTTT	CASSLLGPSDTQYF
-	-	TRBV14	TRBJ1-3	TGTGCCAGCAGCCAAGACGACCTGCGGGGGAGAAACACCATATATTTT	CASSQDDLRGRNTIYF
-	TRBD1	TRBV23-1	TRBJ2-1	TGCGCCAGCAGCTGGACAGGGTCCTACAATGAGCAGTTCTTC	CASSWTGSYNEQFF
-	-	TRBV15	TRBJ2-1	TGTGCCACCAGCAGGGCGGGTCTGGGGAATGAGCAGTTCTTC	CATSRAGLGNEQFF
-	TRBD2	TRBV27	TRBJ2-1	TGTGCCAGCACCACCGGGACTAGCGGCTACAATGAGCAGTTCTTC	CASTTGTSGYNEQFF
-	-	TRBV28	TRBJ2-1	TGTGCCAGCAGTTTGGGCGGTGGGCCAGGGGGGATCACTGAGCAGTTCTTC	CASSLGGGPGGITEQFF
once	-	TRBV27	TRBJ2-1	TGTGCCAGCAGTTTAAGAGGACGGGGGTACAATGAGCAGTTCTTC	CASSLRGRGYNEQFF
once	TRBD2	TRBV27	TRBJ2-7	TGTGCCAGCAGTTCCTACTTGACTAGCGGAACCTTCTACGAGCAGTACTTC	CASSSYLTSGTFYEQYF
-	-	TRBV6-1	TRBJ1-4	TGTGCCAGCAGTGAGGGGGGGAGTATTAAAAAACTGTTTTTT	CASSEGGSIKKLFF
-	-	TRBV30	TRBJ2-2	TGTGCCTGGAAGTCAGGGACACCGAACACCGGGGAGCTGTTTTTT	CAWKSGTPNTGELFF
few	-	TRBV5-6	TRBJ1-1	TGTGCCAGCAGCTGGTCATCGGACACTGAAGCTTTCTTT	CASSWSSDTEAFF
-	TRBD2	TRBV7-6	TRBJ2-1	TGTGCCAGCAGATCTAGGGGAGGGCCCTACAATGAGCAGTTCTTC	CASRSRGGPYNEQFF
-	-	TRBV5-5	TRBJ2-7	TGTGCCAGCAGCTTGACCGGGACTTACAACTCCTACGAGCAGTACTTC	CASSLTGTYNSYEQYF
-	-	TRBV5-1	TRBJ2-2	TGCGCCAGCAGCTTGGGGGACAATCACTACGGGGAGCTGTTTTTT	CASSLGDNHYGELFF
-	TRBD2	TRBV28	TRBJ2-1	TGTGCCAGCAGTTCCGGACTAGCGATCAATGAGCAGTTCTTC	CASSSGLAINEQFF
-	TRBD1	TRBV4-2	TRBJ2-7	TGTGCCAGCACCTCGGGACAGAGCCGCTACGAGCAGTACTTC	CASTSGQSRYEQYF
once	TRBD1	TRBV5-1	TRBJ2-1	TGCGCCAGCAGCTTAGACAGGGTTGTGTATACTGAGCAGTTCTTC	CASSLDRVVYTEQFF
-	-	TRBV27	TRBJ1-2	TGTGCCAGCAGACCAGTACAGACATCTAACTATGGCTACACCTTC	CASRPVQTSNYGYTF
-	-	TRBV28	TRBJ1-4	TGTGCCAGCAGTTTATGGGTAGGGGGGGATGAAAAACTGTTTTTT	CASSLWVGGDEKLFF
-	TRBD1	TRBV9	TRBJ2-2	TGTGCCAGCAGCCTATGGACAGGGGACGGGGAGCTGTTTTTT	CASSLWTGDGELFF
-	-	TRBV2	TRBJ2-7	TGTGCCAGCAGTTCCCGAGAGGTCGGGTCCTACGAGCAGTACTTC	CASSSREVGSYEQYF
-	TRBD1	TRBV6-1	TRBJ1-3	TGTGCCAGCAGTGAGGACAGGGGGTCTGGAAACACCATATATTTT	CASSEDRGSGNTIYF
-	TRBD1	TRBV6-6	TRBJ1-1	TGTGCCAGCAGCCGCGACAGGGATCGATACACTGAAGCTTTCTTT	CASSRDRDRYTEAFF
few	TRBD2	TRBV5-5	TRBJ2-7	TGTGCCAGCAGCCCGGGACTAGCGGGAGGGCCGCGGGAGCAGTACTTC	CASSPGLAGGPREQYF
-	TRBD2	TRBV30	TRBJ2-2	TGTGCCTGGAGACAGCGCGGGGGCACCGGGGAGCTGTTTTTT	CAWRQRGGTGELFF
-	-	TRBV7-9	TRBJ1-1	TGTGCCAGCCTTCCGCGGAACACTGAAGCTTTCTTT	CASLPRNTEAFF
-	TRBD1	TRBV28	TRBJ2-6	TGTGCCAGCAGTTTATCTACAGGGGGCATATCTTCTGGGGCCAACGTCCTGACTTTC	CASSLSTGGISSGANVLTF
-	TRBD2	TRBV9	TRBJ2-2	TGTGCCAGCAGCGGGACTAGCGGGAACACCGGGGAGCTGTTTTTT	CASSGTSGNTGELFF
-	TRBD1	TRBV6-5	TRBJ1-2	TGTGCCATCAAACCGTCAGGACAGGGGATTGGCTACACCTTC	CAIKPSGQGIGYTF
-	TRBD1	TRBV5-8	TRBJ2-2	TGTGCCAGCGGACAGGGATCGAACACCGGGGAGCTGTTTTTT	CASGQGSNTGELFF
-	-	TRBV19	TRBJ1-2	TGTGCCAGTTCCTTCTCCGGGACAACCGCCAACTATGGCTACACCTTC	CASSFSGTTANYGYTF
-	TRBD1	TRBV30	TRBJ1-6	TGTGCCTGGACACCCACACAGGGGAATAATTCACCCCTCCACTTT	CAWTPTQGNNSPLHF
-	-	TRBV6-5	TRBJ2-7	TGTGCCAGCAGTTACTCGGCGGACTACGAGCAGTACTTC	CASSYSADYEQYF
-	TRBD2	TRBV14	TRBJ2-3	TGTGCCAGCAGCCAAGAATCGGGCGGGAGCAGGACAGATACGCAGTATTTT	CASSQESGGSRTDTQYF
once	-	TRBV6-6	TRBJ1-2	TGTGCCAGCAGTAATCCGAGCAGGCCGGGGAGCTATGGCTACACCTTC	CASSNPSRPGSYGYTF
-	TRBD1	TRBV7-8	TRBJ2-1	TGTGCCAGCAGCTTAGCCGACAGGGGGGTTGGCAATGAGCAGTTCTTC	CASSLADRGVGNEQFF